This T cell receptor beta chain was sequenced for a study of T cell repertoires in cytomegalovirus infection. Study outcomes and limitations: It was HLA-C-restricted CMV-specific TCR beta clonotypes that dominated the response ex vivo.

This clonotype was picked up a small number of times. The antigen remains undetermined. Each CDR3 protein gets one entry after TCRdb re-called the reads with MiXCR. The sample consists of roughly 990,000 distinct CDR3 sequences, around 30% of them appearing once. The CDR3 has 14 residues. Per germline, CDR1 LNHDA and CDR2 SQIVND (reference sequence). The ends were cut back, 9 bases at V and 4 bases at J, with 16 bases in the middle. This receptor was identified in a human donor in good health (CMV status not recorded). Some clones in this sample may be carry-over from other donors' samples. The source material was cultured CD8+ T cells from PBMCs, sampled from culture after CMV antigen stimulation. This chain uses TRBV19 with TRBJ1-5; D gene ambiguous. The CDR3 DNA sequence: TGTGCCAGCCTTTCGCGGGTCACAAATCAGCCCCAGCATTTT. Its translation is CASLSRVTNQPQHF.